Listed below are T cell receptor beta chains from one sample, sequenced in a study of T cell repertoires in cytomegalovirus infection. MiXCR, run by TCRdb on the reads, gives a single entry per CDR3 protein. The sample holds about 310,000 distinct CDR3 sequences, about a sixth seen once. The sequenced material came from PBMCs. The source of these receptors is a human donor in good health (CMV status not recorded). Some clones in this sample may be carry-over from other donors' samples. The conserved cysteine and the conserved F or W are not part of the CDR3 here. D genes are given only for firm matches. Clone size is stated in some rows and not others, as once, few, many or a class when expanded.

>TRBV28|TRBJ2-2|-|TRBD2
ASSSLSPPRSGGSSGELF
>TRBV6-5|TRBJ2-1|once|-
ASSYLSGAIYNEQF
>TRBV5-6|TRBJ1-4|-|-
ASSLAGGVENEKLF
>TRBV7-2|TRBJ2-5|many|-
ASSYTYQETQY
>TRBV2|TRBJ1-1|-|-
ASSEGSEKAF
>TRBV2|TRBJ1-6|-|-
ASRREGGGSPLH
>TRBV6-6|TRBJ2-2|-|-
ASSTRGGVYDTGELF
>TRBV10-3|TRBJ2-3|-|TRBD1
AINGQGSGLTDTQY
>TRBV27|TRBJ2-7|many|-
ASSLFSTPYEQY
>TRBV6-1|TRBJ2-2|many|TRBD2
ASSVTSGGTYTGELF
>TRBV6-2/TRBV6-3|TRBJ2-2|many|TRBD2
ASSSSGTSRFGELF
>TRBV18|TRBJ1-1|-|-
ASSQSTSQGGSEAF
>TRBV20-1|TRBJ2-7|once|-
SANQPGSIYEQY
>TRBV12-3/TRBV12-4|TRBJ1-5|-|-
ASSFHSNQPQH
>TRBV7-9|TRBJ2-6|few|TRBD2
ASSFGLALPGANVLT
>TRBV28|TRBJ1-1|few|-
ASSIGGTEAF
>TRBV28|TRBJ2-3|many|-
ASSLYTDTQY
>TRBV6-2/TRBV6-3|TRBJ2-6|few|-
ASSPQPQDRSGANVLT
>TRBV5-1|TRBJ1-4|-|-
ASSLAQENEKLF
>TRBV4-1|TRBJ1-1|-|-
ASSQDPGSNTEAF
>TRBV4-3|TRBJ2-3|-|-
ASSQDGVGAQY
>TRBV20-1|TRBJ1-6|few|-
SASTWDTNSPLH
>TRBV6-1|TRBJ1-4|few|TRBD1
ASSDRDSGEKLF
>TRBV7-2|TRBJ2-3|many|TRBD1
ASSFGTGGPTDTQY
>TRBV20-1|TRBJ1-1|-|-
SARRGSEAF
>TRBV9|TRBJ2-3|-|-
ASSARQVTDTQY
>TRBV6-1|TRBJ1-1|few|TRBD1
ASYDRGAF
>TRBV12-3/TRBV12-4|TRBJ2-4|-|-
ASSFSENIQY
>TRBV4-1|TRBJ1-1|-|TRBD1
ASSQGPNRGQTEAF
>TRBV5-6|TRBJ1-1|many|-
ASSLRTAGGNTEAF
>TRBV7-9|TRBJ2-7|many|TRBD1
ASSSGTGGHEQY
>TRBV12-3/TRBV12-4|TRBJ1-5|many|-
ASRLGMRGNQPQH
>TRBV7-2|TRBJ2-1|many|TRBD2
ASSNTGGPYEQF
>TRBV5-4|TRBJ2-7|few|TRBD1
ASSLRQGAAYEQY
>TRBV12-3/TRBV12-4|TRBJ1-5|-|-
ASSESGQTSNQPQH
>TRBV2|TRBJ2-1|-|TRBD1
ASREAGTGGNEQF
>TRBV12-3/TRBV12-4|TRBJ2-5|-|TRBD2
ASSLTSLAGSRGETQY
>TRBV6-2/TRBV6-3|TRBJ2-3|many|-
ASAPRVRSGSTDTQY
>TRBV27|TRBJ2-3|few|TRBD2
ASSPERGAQY
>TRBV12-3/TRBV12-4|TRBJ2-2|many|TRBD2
ASSPGTSGGRNTGELF